Listed below are T cell receptor beta chains from one sample, sequenced in a study of OX40 agonist ivuxolimab in advanced cancers. Method: immunoSEQ multiplex PCR; TCRdb's copy keeps in-frame clones and lacks some. The sample has 6,000 or so clones; more than 65% are singletons. The sequencing used CD4+ or CD8+ T cells sorted from blood, collected in a trial of the OX40 agonist ivuxolimab. These receptors were taken from an adult with an advanced solid tumor such as melanoma, head and neck, liver or kidney cancer. Both conserved end residues are part of each CDR3. The D gene is left open where the match is weak. Clone size is given for some rows only: seen once, a few or many times, or a class if the clone is expanded.

>-|-|TRBV5-8|TRBJ2-7
CASSLVQAHYEQYF
TGTGCCAGCAGCTTGGTACAGGCCCACTACGAGCAGTACTTC
>TRBD2|-|TRBV6-1|TRBJ2-7
CASSFSGSGYEQYF
TGTGCCAGCAGCTTTAGCGGGAGCGGATACGAGCAGTACTTC
>-|-|TRBV4-1|TRBJ2-1
CASSQQTGKDEQFF
TGCGCCAGCAGCCAGCAGACTGGTAAGGATGAGCAGTTCTTC
>TRBD1|-|TRBV18|TRBJ1-1
CASSDRVNTEAFF
TGTGCCAGCTCAGACAGGGTTAACACTGAAGCTTTCTTT
>-|-|TRBV7-8|TRBJ2-7
CASSHRHSAYEQYF
TGTGCCAGCAGCCATCGGCATTCAGCCTACGAGCAGTACTTC
>-|few|TRBV11-1|TRBJ2-7
CASSLGGFSYEQYF
TGTGCCAGCAGCTTAGGCGGATTCTCTTACGAGCAGTACTTC
>-|-|TRBV4-1|TRBJ2-7
CASSQDKGLGYEQYF
TGCGCCAGCAGCCAAGACAAAGGTTTAGGGTACGAGCAGTACTTC
>-|-|TRBV7-9|TRBJ2-1
CASSSPAYISYNEQFF
TGTGCCAGCAGCTCACCCGCCTATATCTCCTACAATGAGCAGTTCTTC
>TRBD2|large|TRBV27|TRBJ2-7
CASSSGGSGSIYEQYF
TGTGCCAGCAGTTCCGGCGGTAGCGGGAGTATCTACGAGCAGTACTTC
>-|-|TRBV6-5|TRBJ2-2
CASSLGHNTGELFF
TGTGCCAGCAGTTTAGGGCACAACACCGGGGAGCTGTTTTTT